This TCR beta chain was sequenced in a study of T cell changes during pregnancy in multiple sclerosis. Here immunoSEQ multiplex PCR was the method, and the copy in TCRdb shows in-frame clones only, minus some. The sample lists 20,000 to 25,000 clones, 85% to 90% occurring once. This sequence was found in a female donor with multiple sclerosis, enrolled in a pregnancy study. The sequencing used CD8+ T cells from peripheral blood mononuclear cells, collected in the first trimester of pregnancy.

In DNA form, the CDR3 reads TGTGCCAGTAGTCCGATGACTGGGAGCAATCAGCCCCAGCATTTT. Its protein is CASSPMTGSNQPQHF. The chain joins TRBV19 to TRBJ1-5; D gene ambiguous. In germline, CDR1 is LNHDA, CDR2 SQIVND (reference sequence). V lost 5 bases and J 1 base, leaving 12 bases between the germline ends. The CDR3 is 15 amino acids.